A single TCR beta chain is shown here with its context. The sample originates from a study of blood T cell repertoires in COVID-19. Study-level information: Nucleic acid was either cDNA or gDNA, and it came from T cells, B-cell-depleted T cells, or PBMCs.

As originally analysed: Scientists estimated how many nucleated cells there were by amplifying reference gene primers. Method: immunoSEQ multiplex PCR; TCRdb's copy keeps in-frame clones and lacks some. V, J and clone size were drawn from that table, and D and trimming were deduced from the DNA. This table has thousands of clones, 80% to 90% appearing once. The CDR3 extends over 16 amino acids. V lost 6 bases and J lost 2; bases outside the gene matches: 11. CDR1 and CDR2 from the germline V gene are SNHLY and FYNNEI. This chain uses TRBV2 with TRBJ2-7, with 9 nucleotides matching TRBD1. Sequencing input: peripheral blood. The receptor's source is a human donor in a cohort sampled during active COVID-19. This CDR3 reads CASRDIPGQGTYEQYF. The CDR3 DNA sequence: TGTGCCAGCAGAGACATCCCGGGACAGGGAACCTACGAGCAGTACTTC.